This T cell receptor (beta chain) was captured by sequencing in a study of cytomegalovirus exposure and HLA in healthy donors. General study findings and limits: A highly shared variant cluster was judged a likely technical artifact.

This CDR3 is built from 16 residues. Trimming removed 2 bases from V and 2 bases from J; junction bases left unmatched: 5. Germline values: CDR1 SGHTA, CDR2 FQGNSA. Notes on this clone: The antigen remains unidentified.

The PCR had 60 Vbeta and 13 Jbeta primers. Clones were sequenced by immunoSEQ multiplex PCR, and TCRdb holds only the in-frame ones, with some missing. This table has about 140,000 clones, roughly 70% appearing once. The rearrangement joins TRBV7-2 to TRBJ2-2, with 7 bases matching TRBD2. The source is a man aged 25 to 40 in good health and CMV-seropositive. The specimen was PBMCs. The CDR3 bases are TGTGCCAGCAGCTTAATTAGACTAGCAAACACCGGGGAGCTGTTTTTT. Encoded protein: CASSLIRLANTGELFF.